What follows are 27 T cell receptor beta chains derived from one specimen sequenced in a study of siplizumab effects on memory and regulatory T cells. Assay used: immunoSEQ multiplex PCR; TCRdb lists only in-frame clones, some missing. The sample lists about 27,000 clones; around 80% were seen once. The sample taken for sequencing was memory CD4+ T cells sorted from blood. The receptor set was obtained from a human donor in good health.

This clone has just one count. The chain couples TRBV4-1 to TRBJ2-3; D is perhaps TRBD2 (5 bases). This CDR3 is built from 16 residues. Germline lookup yields CDR1 MGHRA and CDR2 YSYEKL. Trimming stripped 1 base from V and 0 bases from J, with 11 bases between. DNA of the CDR3: TGCGCCAGCAGCCAAGTACCGGGGAGAAGCACAGATACGCAGTATTTT. This sequence encodes CASSQVPGRSTDTQYF.

This clone has a single count. The V gene is TRBV5-1, the J gene TRBJ2-5, with a tentative D call TRBD1 (5 bases). The CDR3 is made up of 12 amino acids. CDR1 SGHRS and CDR2 YFSETQ come from the germline V gene. V lost 1 base and J lost 5, with 6 bases in between. Written as DNA, the CDR3 is TGCGCCAGCAGCTTGAGGGGTGAGACCCAGTACTTC. It codes for CASSLRGETQYF. The full variable domain, in which reference TRBV5-1 and TRBJ2-5 provide the parts outside the CDR3, is KAGVTQTPRYLIKTRGQQVTLSCSPISGHRSVSWYQQTPGQGLQFLFEYFSETQRNKGNFPGRFSGRQFSNSRSEMNVSTLELGDSALYLCASSLRGETQYFGPGTRLLVL.

The chain employs TRBV5-1 and TRBJ1-2, with a possible D match to TRBD1 (6 bases). This CDR3 is 15 amino acids long. CDR1 SGHRS and CDR2 YFSETQ come from the germline V gene. V gave up 3 bases and J gave up 2 bases, with 14 bases separating them. This chain's CDR3 is CASSSRGGRNYGYTF. The CDR3 nucleotides read TGCGCCAGCAGCTCCCGGGGGGGCAGGAACTATGGCTACACCTTC.

This clone occurred once. This chain connects TRBV12-5 to TRBJ2-6, with TRBD1 matching 7 bases. The V gene's germline CDR1 is LGHNT and CDR2 FRNRAP. CDR3 length: 15 residues. V gave up 6 bases and J gave up 2 bases; unmatched junction bases: 4. The CDR3 loop is CASGTGQAGANVLTF. The CDR3 coding sequence is TGTGCTAGTGGCACCGGACAGGCTGGGGCCAACGTCCTGACTTTC.

The chain joins TRBV14 to TRBJ2-5; D gene unclear. This CDR3 spans 12 amino acids. The V and J ends lost 1 base and 6 bases respectively, with 6 bases between them. Germline CDR1 SGHDN, CDR2 FVKESK. CDR3 residues: CASSQVSQTQYF. CDR3 nucleotide sequence: TGTGCCAGCAGCCAAGTTTCGCAGACCCAGTACTTC.

The gene calls are TRBV27 and TRBJ2-7; perhaps TRBD2 as D (5 bases). The germline gives CDR1 MNHEY, CDR2 SMNVEV (reference sequence). The CDR3 covers 15 residues. Trimming left V 5 bases short and J 6 bases short, with 20 bases between. The CDR3 region has the DNA TGTGCCAGCAGTACCACCGGACTGCAACCCCTCGAGCAGTACTTC. Translating gives CASSTTGLQPLEQYF.

This chain links TRBV28 with TRBJ1-3; 7 nucleotides align to TRBD1. V shed 7 bases and J 0 bases; nucleotides not matched to a gene: 9. CDR1 is MDHEN, CDR2 SYDVKM, per germline. The CDR3 is 16 residues long. The chain's CDR3 is CASTMDRPSSGNTIYF. CDR3 nucleotides: TGTGCCAGCACGATGGACAGGCCAAGCTCTGGAAACACCATATATTTT.

CDR3 sequence (DNA): TGTGCTAGTGGTTTGGCGGCAGAATTCTATGGCTACACCTTC. Translation gives CASGLAAEFYGYTF. The V and J genes are TRBV12-5 and TRBJ1-2; no firm D call. V was shortened by 1 base and J by 4 bases, with 10 bases between the two germline ends. Germline V lookup: CDR1 LGHNT, CDR2 FRNRAP. The CDR3 length is 14 residues.

J is TRBJ2-3 and V is TRBV7-6; D could derive from TRBD1 or TRBD2 (7 bases each). The CDR3 is 14 residues long. The V and J ends lost 4 bases and 5 bases respectively, with 13 bases between them. Germline V CDR1 and CDR2: SGHVS, FNYEAQ. The chain's CDR3 is CASSSGGGRDTQYF. CDR3 DNA: TGTGCCAGCAGCTCAGGGGGGGGAAGAGATACGCAGTATTTT.

The rearrangement uses TRBV5-1 and TRBJ2-1; the D is unclear. Between the trimmed V and J ends, which lost 0 bases and 1 base, there was a span of 8 bases. This CDR3 spans 15 amino acids. Germline CDR1 reads SGHRS; CDR2 reads YFSETQ. For the CDR3, the DNA is TGCGCCAGCAGCTTGGACCCCCTGTCCTACAATGAGCAGTTCTTC. It is translated as CASSLDPLSYNEQFF.

The rearrangement links TRBV19 to TRBJ2-7, with TRBD1 identical over 8 bases. Trimming took 3 bases from V and 2 from J; bases not matched to a gene: 6. Germline V gene lookup returns CDR1 LNHDA and CDR2 SQIVND (reference sequence). The CDR3 runs to 15 residues. CDR3 amino acids: CASSISPTGAYEQYF. As DNA, the CDR3 is TGTGCCAGTAGTATCAGCCCGACAGGGGCCTACGAGCAGTACTTC.

The chain carries TRBV5-1 and TRBJ2-3, with D maybe TRBD2 (5 bases). CDR3 length: 15 amino acids. Trimming took off 9 bases at V and 0 bases at J, with 17 bases between the two ends. The germline V gene encodes CDR1 SGHRS and CDR2 YFSETQ. The CDR3 coding sequence is TGCGCCACCACCCTTTCCCGGGGTAGCACAGATACGCAGTATTTT. It encodes CATTLSRGSTDTQYF.

Written as DNA, the CDR3 is TGTGCCTGGAGTGTAGTCGGGGCCCTCTATGGCTACACCTTC. Residues: CAWSVVGALYGYTF. The rearrangement uses TRBV30 and TRBJ1-2, with a possible D match to TRBD1 (5 bases). Germline CDR1 and CDR2: GTSNPN and SVGIG (reference sequence). The germline V and J ends were trimmed by 0 bases and 4 bases, with 12 bases remaining between them. CDR3 length: 14 residues.

CDR3 DNA: TGTGCCACCAGCAGGGAGGGAGGACAGTTCTACGAGCAGTACTTC. It codes for CATSREGGQFYEQYF. The rearrangement joins TRBV15 to TRBJ2-7; either TRBD1 or TRBD2 may fit D (6 bases each). V was clipped by 3 bases and J by 3 bases, with 15 bases between them. The CDR3 runs 15 residues. The germline CDR1 and CDR2 sequences are LNHNV and YYDKDF (reference sequence).

This clone was detected only once. The rearrangement uses TRBV29-1 and TRBJ2-5; TRBD1 matches 8 bases. The CDR3 has 12 amino acids. CDR1 and CDR2 (germline): SQVTM, ANQGSEA. The CDR3, as DNA: TGCACCTTAGGACAGGGTGGAGAGACCCAGTACTTC. It translates to CTLGQGGETQYF.

This chain connects TRBV4-3 to TRBJ1-6; the match to TRBD1 covers 9 bases. The CDR3 extends over 14 amino acids. V trimming: 2 bases; J trimming: 9 bases; junction bases outside the gene matches: 2. Germline-derived CDR1 and CDR2 are LGHNA and YSLEER. The chain's CDR3 is CASSQPGQGSPLHF. Written as DNA, the CDR3 is TGCGCCAGCAGCCAACCGGGACAGGGTTCACCCCTCCACTTT.

The genes are TRBV19 and TRBJ2-1, with TRBD2 matching 11 bases. The V gene end was trimmed by 5 bases and the J gene end by 9 bases; junction bases not matched to a gene: 6. The V gene's germline CDR1 is LNHDA and CDR2 SQIVND (reference sequence). CDR3 length: 14 amino acids. CDR3 DNA sequence: TGTGCCAGTAGTGAACTAGCGGGAGTTAGTGAGCAGTTCTTC. Its protein is CASSELAGVSEQFF.

V is TRBV6-1 and J is TRBJ2-5; the match to TRBD2 covers 9 bases. Per germline, CDR1 MNHNS and CDR2 SASEGT. With V trimmed by 0 bases and J by 2 bases, 7 bases remained unmatched. CDR3 length equals 17 residues. The CDR3 DNA reads as TGTGCCAGCAGTGAAGCTTTTAGCGGGGGTCTACAAGAGACCCAGTACTTC. It specifies CASSEAFSGGLQETQYF.

The chain recombines TRBV6-6 with TRBJ1-4, with D tentatively TRBD1 (5 bases). Germline CDR1 reads MNHNY; CDR2 reads SVGAGI (reference sequence). V was shortened by 2 bases and J by 12 bases, with 7 bases between the two germline ends. This CDR3 region has 11 residues. CDR3 in DNA: TGTGCCAGCAGTTACGGGGACGAACTGTTTTTT. Its protein product is CASSYGDELFF.

The CDR3 coding sequence is TGTGCCAGCAGCCCCGGGACTAGCGGGAGGACGAACACCGGGGAGCTGTTTTTT. As protein: CASSPGTSGRTNTGELFF. The chain carries TRBV7-9 and TRBJ2-2, with 15 bases matching TRBD2. The CDR3 sequence is 18 residues long. V shed 5 bases, J shed 0 bases, and the junction held 4 bases outside the gene matches. In germline, CDR1 is SEHNR, CDR2 FQNEAQ (reference sequence).

The chain is built from TRBV5-6 and TRBJ2-1; the D gene is possibly TRBD2 (6 bases). The CDR3 runs 17 residues. Per germline, CDR1 SGHDT and CDR2 YYEEEE. The germline V and J ends were trimmed by 0 bases and 0 bases, with 13 bases remaining between them. CDR3 coding DNA: TGTGCCAGCAGCTTGGTATCGCGGGGACGCTCCTACAATGAGCAGTTCTTC. Amino acid sequence: CASSLVSRGRSYNEQFF.

This sequence joins TRBV29-1 and TRBJ2-1, with unresolved D. Germline values: CDR1 SQVTM, CDR2 ANQGSEA. Trimming shortened V by 2 bases and J by 1 base, and 9 bases separated the two germline ends. The CDR3 totals 14 residues. CDR3 in amino acids: CSVEMYGSYNEQFF. DNA for the CDR3: TGCAGCGTTGAAATGTACGGTTCCTACAATGAGCAGTTCTTC.

This CDR3 is CASSQQGMAGANVLTF. The CDR3 coding sequence is TGTGCCAGTAGTCAGCAGGGTATGGCTGGGGCCAACGTCCTGACTTTC. The rearrangement uses TRBV19 and TRBJ2-6; tentative D call: TRBD1 (5 bases). Germline V CDR1 and CDR2: LNHDA, SQIVND (reference sequence). The ends were cut back, 5 bases at V and 2 bases at J, with 13 bases in the middle. The CDR3 has 16 amino acids.

The rearrangement links TRBV28 to TRBJ2-1, with unresolved D. V lost 4 bases, J lost 13 bases, and 11 bases lay in between. The CDR3 runs to 11 residues. Germline CDR1 and CDR2: MDHEN and SYDVKM. The CDR3 loop is CASSSTGHQFF. The DNA of the CDR3 is TGTGCCAGCAGTTCCACCGGCCACCAGTTCTTC.

This chain links TRBV20-1 with TRBJ2-1, with D unresolved. V lost 8 bases and J 9 bases, leaving 14 bases between the germline ends. Looked up from germline, CDR1 is DFQATT and CDR2 is SNEGSKA (reference sequence). The CDR3 runs to 11 residues. The CDR3 nucleotides are TGCAGTTCCTTTCGTAAGGGTGAGCAGTTCTTC. It codes for CSSFRKGEQFF.

This rearrangement joins TRBV18 to TRBJ2-3; D gene uncertain. Per the germline V gene, CDR1 is KGHSH and CDR2 is LQKENI. The CDR3 sequence is 12 residues long. V was cut by 7 bases and J by 1 base, with 6 bases left in between. CDR3 protein: CASLGGTDTQYF. CDR3 bases: TGTGCCAGCTTAGGTGGCACAGATACGCAGTATTTT. Full variable domain (outside the CDR3, taken from reference TRBV18 and TRBJ2-3): NAGVMQNPRHLVRRRGQEARLRCSPMKGHSHVYWYRQLPEEGLKFMVYLQKENIIDESGMPKERFSAEFPKEGPSILRIQQVVRGDSAAYFCASLGGTDTQYFGPGTRLTVL.

This sequence joins TRBV27 and TRBJ2-3; 9 positions agree with TRBD2. Germline CDR1 is MNHEY and CDR2 is SMNVEV (reference sequence). V gave up 6 bases and J gave up 2 bases; unmatched junction bases: 9. The CDR3 totals 16 residues. The DNA for the CDR3 is TGTGCCAGCAGGCGAAGGGGACTAGCTAACACAGATACGCAGTATTTT. Residues: CASRRRGLANTDTQYF.